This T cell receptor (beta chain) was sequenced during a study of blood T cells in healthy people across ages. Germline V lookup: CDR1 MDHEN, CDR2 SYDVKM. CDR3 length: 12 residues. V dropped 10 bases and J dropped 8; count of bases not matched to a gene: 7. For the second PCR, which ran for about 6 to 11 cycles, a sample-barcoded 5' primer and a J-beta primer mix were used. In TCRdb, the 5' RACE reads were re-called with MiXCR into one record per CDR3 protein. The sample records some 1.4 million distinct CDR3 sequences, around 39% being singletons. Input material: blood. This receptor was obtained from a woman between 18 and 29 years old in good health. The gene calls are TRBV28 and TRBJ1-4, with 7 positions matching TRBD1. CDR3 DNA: TGTGCCACGAGAACAGGGGCGGAAAAACTGTTTTTT. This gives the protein CATRTGAEKLFF. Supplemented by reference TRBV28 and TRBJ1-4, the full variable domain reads DVKVTQSSRYLVKRTGEKVFLECVQDMDHENMFWYRQDPGLGLRLIYFSYDVKMKEKGDIPEGYSVSREKKERFSLILESASTNQTSMYLCATRTGAEKLFFGSGTQLSVL.